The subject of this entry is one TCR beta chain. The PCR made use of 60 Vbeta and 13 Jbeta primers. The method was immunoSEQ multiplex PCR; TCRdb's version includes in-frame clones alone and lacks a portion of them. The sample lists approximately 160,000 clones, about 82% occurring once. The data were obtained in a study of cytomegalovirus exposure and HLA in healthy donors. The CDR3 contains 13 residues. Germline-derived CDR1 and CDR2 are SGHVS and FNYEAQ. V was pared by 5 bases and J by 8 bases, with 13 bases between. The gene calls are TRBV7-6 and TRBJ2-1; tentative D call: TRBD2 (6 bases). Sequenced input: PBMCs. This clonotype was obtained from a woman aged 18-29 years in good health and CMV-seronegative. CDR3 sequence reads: CASSLSRRDEQFF. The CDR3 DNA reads TGTGCCAGCAGCCTCTCTCGGAGGGATGAGCAGTTCTTC.